Listed here are 14 T cell receptor beta chains from one sample, sequenced in a study of blood T cells in healthy people across ages. Together with a sample-barcoded 5' primer, a J-beta primer mix was included in a second PCR lasting about 7 to 12 cycles. TCRdb called the 5' RACE reads again in MiXCR, with one record for every CDR3 protein. The table has 550,000 to 650,000 distinct CDR3 sequences, less than 35% seen once; the top ten hold approximately 14%. The sample consisted of blood. The receptors come from a woman of 80 years or more in good health.

In its sample, this clonotype was seen many times. V and J are TRBV11-2 and TRBJ2-3; perhaps D is TRBD1 or TRBD2 (5 bases each). The CDR3 length is 16 residues. CDR1 SGHAT and CDR2 FQNNGV come from the germline V gene. V gave up 2 bases and J gave up 7 bases, with 19 bases separating them. The CDR3 DNA follows: TGTGCCAGCAGCTTAATGCAGGAACGGGGCAGAAATACGCAGTATTTT. Amino acid sequence: CASSLMQERGRNTQYF. Variable domain in full (rest from reference TRBV11-2 and TRBJ2-3): EAGVAQSPRYKIIEKRQSVAFWCNPISGHATLYWYQQILGQGPKLLIQFQNNGVVDDSQLPKDRFSAERLKGVDSTLKIQPAKLEDSAVYLCASSLMQERGRNTQYFGPGTRLTVL.

This clonotype appeared many times. The chain links TRBV12-3 or TRBV12-4 to TRBJ2-7; TRBD2 matches at 10 bases. The V and J ends lost 3 bases and 6 bases, in that order; junction bases with no gene match: 14. This CDR3 comprises 17 residues. In nucleotides, the CDR3 is TGTGCCAGCAGTTTCGCCATGAGCGGGGGGGCCCGAGGCGAGCAGTACTTC. This encodes CASSFAMSGGARGEQYF.

At least ten counts were recorded for this clonotype. V and J are TRBV7-9 and TRBJ1-1; D ambiguous. Germline V CDR1 and CDR2: SEHNR, FQNEAQ (reference sequence). V lost 3 bases and J 8 bases, leaving 4 bases between the germline ends. CDR3 length: 10 residues. CDR3 sequence reads: CASSFYEAFF. The CDR3 DNA reads as TGTGCCAGCAGCTTTTACGAAGCTTTCTTT.

With regard to this clonotype: One end of the junction varies from germline; a read error may be responsible. The gene calls are TRBV19 and TRBJ2-1, with 9 positions matching TRBD1. The CDR3 has 14 amino acids. Looked up from germline, CDR1 is LNHDA and CDR2 is SQIVND (reference sequence). The CDR3: CASAQGAVSNEQFF. In DNA, the CDR3 is TGTGCCAGTGCACAGGGGGCTGTGAGTAATGAGCAGTTCTTT.

This clonotype has ten or more counts. V is TRBV20-1 and J is TRBJ2-5, with 11 bases fitting TRBD2. The CDR3 loop spans 16 amino acids. Trimming cost V 3 bases and J 4 bases; bases outside gene matches: 10. Looked up from germline, CDR1 is DFQATT and CDR2 is SNEGSKA (reference sequence). CDR3 nucleotides: TGCAGTGCTAGTGCTTTCGTTAGCGGGGGGGCAGAGACCCAGTACTTC. This encodes CSASAFVSGGAETQYF.

This clonotype occurred many times. This chain links TRBV4-2 with TRBJ1-6; D remains ambiguous. The germline V gene encodes CDR1 LGHNA and CDR2 YNFKEQ. Trimming removed 0 bases at V and 7 bases at J, with 13 bases between. The CDR3 contains 16 residues. CDR3 residues: CASSQENTARNSPLHF. The DNA for the CDR3 is TGTGCCAGCAGCCAAGAGAACACAGCCAGGAATTCACCCCTCCACTTT.

The sample holds many counts of this clonotype. CDR3 in amino acids: CASSPIAGAYNEQFF. In DNA, the CDR3 is TGTGCCAGCAGCCCCATAGCGGGGGCCTACAATGAGCAGTTCTTC. The chain links TRBV7-3 to TRBJ2-1; TRBD2 agrees at 9 bases. V shed 5 bases and J 2 bases; nucleotides not matched to a gene: 4. Germline V CDR1 and CDR2: SGHTA, FQGTGA. The CDR3 spans 15 residues.

This clonotype occurred many times. The V and J genes are TRBV20-1 and TRBJ2-1; the D gene is possibly TRBD2 (5 bases). Trimming left V 5 bases short and J 10 bases short, with 21 bases between. The CDR3 is 14 amino acids. Germline V CDR1 and CDR2: DFQATT, SNEGSKA (reference sequence). CDR3: CSAGPPGPGEEQFF. Here the CDR3 DNA reads TGCAGTGCTGGACCTCCGGGCCCCGGGGAAGAGCAGTTCTTC.

Ten or more counts support this clonotype. The gene calls are TRBV7-3 and TRBJ2-1; weak D call: TRBD1 (6 bases). CDR1 and CDR2 from the germline V gene are SGHTA and FQGTGA. V lost 1 base, J lost 4 bases, and 11 bases lay in between. The CDR3 has 15 residues. For the CDR3, the DNA is TGTGCCAGCAGCTTAAGACAGGATCCTTACAATGAGCAGTTCTTC. Its translation: CASSLRQDPYNEQFF.

At least ten counts were recorded for this clonotype. The chain employs TRBV20-1 and TRBJ1-4, with 7 bases identical to TRBD1. The CDR3 totals 13 residues. Trimming cost V 3 bases and J 5 bases; bases outside gene matches: 3. The germline CDR1 and CDR2 sequences are DFQATT and SNEGSKA (reference sequence). The CDR3 bases are TGCAGTGCTAGGGGGACAGCAAATGAAAAACTGTTTTTT. Translating gives CSARGTANEKLFF.

This clonotype was counted between two and nine times. Here the CDR3 reads CASSQTVGSNQPQHF. Here the CDR3 DNA reads TGTGCCAGCAGTCAGACAGTGGGGAGCAATCAGCCCCAGCATTTT. V gene TRBV2 combines with J gene TRBJ1-5, with D perhaps TRBD1 (5 bases). Trimming removed 5 bases from V and 1 base from J, with 12 bases in between. The CDR3 loop spans 15 amino acids. Germline assignment: CDR1 SNHLY and CDR2 FYNNEI.

This clonotype was found many times. The chain joins TRBV9 to TRBJ2-7; 8 bases are a match to TRBD1. The CDR3 runs 15 residues. Trimming removed 3 bases from V and 5 bases from J; junction bases left unmatched: 10. Germline V gene sequence: CDR1 SGDLS, CDR2 YYNGEE. CDR3 amino acids: CASSAGTGIPDEQYF. DNA of the CDR3: TGTGCCAGCAGCGCGGGGACAGGTATACCCGACGAGCAGTACTTC.

CDR3 amino acids: CASSQASGISSGANVLTF. CDR3 coding DNA: TGTGCCAGCAGCCAAGCTAGCGGAATAAGCTCTGGGGCCAACGTCCTGACTTTC. This sequence joins TRBV4-2 and TRBJ2-6, with 7 bases lining up with TRBD2. J gave up 0 bases and V 1 base, and 6 bases lay outside the gene matches. The length of the CDR3 is 18 residues. CDR1 LGHNA and CDR2 YNFKEQ come from the germline V gene.

This clonotype appeared a few times. With a much larger clone just one base away, this may be a read error. The chain joins TRBV7-2 to TRBJ2-5; D is possibly TRBD1 (5 bases). The CDR3 consists of 14 residues. The V gene lost 2 bases and the J gene lost 11 bases, with 18 bases spanning the gap. Germline lookup yields CDR1 SGHTA and CDR2 FQGNSA. DNA for the CDR3: TGTGCCAGCAGCTTAAGGGGCAGCTTCAATGAGCAGTACTTC. This sequence encodes CASSLRGSFNEQYF.